The 15 T cell receptor beta chains reported below all come from one sample, sequenced in a study of OX40 agonist ivuxolimab in advanced cancers. Using immunoSEQ multiplex PCR, the repertoire was profiled, and TCRdb retains in-frame clones only, with some absent. The table lists 35,000 or so clones, roughly 90% of them singletons, with roughly 19% in the top ten. Sample: CD4+ or CD8+ T cells sorted from blood, taken in a trial of the OX40 agonist ivuxolimab. The receptors stem from an adult with an advanced solid tumor such as melanoma, head and neck, liver or kidney cancer.

The V and J genes are TRBV5-8 and TRBJ1-1; D gene uncertain. This CDR3 spans 13 amino acids. From germline, CDR1 is SGHTS and CDR2 YDEGEE. Trimming pared 1 base from V and 3 bases from J, leaving 7 bases between. CDR3 region: CASSLWPDTEAFF. The CDR3 bases are TGTGCCAGCAGCTTGTGGCCCGACACTGAAGCTTTCTTT.

V gene TRBV18 combines with J gene TRBJ2-7; D uncertain. V lost 0 bases, J lost 1 base, and 4 bases lay in between. The CDR3 has 13 amino acids. The germline gives CDR1 KGHSH, CDR2 LQKENI. The CDR3 region is CASSPPGSYEQYF. CDR3 DNA sequence: TGTGCCAGCTCACCACCAGGGTCCTACGAGCAGTACTTC. Looking up the rest from reference TRBV18 and TRBJ2-7 gives the full variable domain: NAGVMQNPRHLVRRRGQEARLRCSPMKGHSHVYWYRQLPEEGLKFMVYLQKENIIDESGMPKERFSAEFPKEGPSILRIQQVVRGDSAAYFCASSPPGSYEQYFGPGTRLTVT.

The chain couples TRBV4-3 to TRBJ1-3, with D possibly TRBD1 on 5 matching bases. The V gene lost 0 bases and the J gene lost 10 bases, with 13 bases spanning the gap. Germline loops: CDR1 LGHNA, CDR2 YSLEER. CDR3 length: 14 residues. CDR3 loop: CASSQEATAKTIYF. The CDR3 region has the DNA TGCGCCAGCAGCCAAGAAGCGACAGCGAAGACCATATATTTT.

V usage is TRBV7-3 and J usage is TRBJ2-7; TRBD2 aligns across 9 bases. CDR1 and CDR2 from the germline V gene are SGHTA and FQGTGA. This CDR3 contains 13 residues. J was trimmed by 5 bases and V by 2 bases; bases with no gene match: 1. As DNA, the CDR3 is TGTGCCAGCAGCTTAGCTAGCGGGGACGAGCAGTACTTC. The encoded protein is CASSLASGDEQYF.

This clone is medium-sized. The chain employs TRBV27 and TRBJ2-3; TRBD2 matches 15 bases. Germline V CDR1 and CDR2: MNHEY, SMNVEV (reference sequence). This CDR3 spans 15 amino acids. Trimming took 9 bases from V and 7 from J; bases not matched to a gene: 8. CDR3 bases: TGTGCCAGTGCTATCGGGACTAGCGGGGGGTATACGCAGTATTTT. Its translation: CASAIGTSGGYTQYF.

The rearrangement joins TRBV5-4 to TRBJ2-7, with D possibly matching TRBD1 (6 bases). The CDR3 is 15 residues long. Trimming pared 1 base from V and 5 bases from J, leaving 16 bases between. The germline CDR1 and CDR2 sequences are SGHNT and YYREEE (reference sequence). CDR3 region: CASSLLGAGTNEQYF. The CDR3 coding sequence is TGTGCCAGCAGCTTGCTGGGGGCTGGTACCAACGAGCAGTACTTC. The entire variable domain, with the rest obtained from reference TRBV5-4 and TRBJ2-7, is as follows: ETGVTQSPTHLIKTRGQQVTLRCSSQSGHNTVSWYQQALGQGPQFIFQYYREEENGRGNFPPRFSGLQFPNYSSELNVNALELDDSALYLCASSLLGAGTNEQYFGPGTRLTVT.

This clone was detected only once. The DNA of the CDR3 is TGCGCCAGCAGCCAAGATTGGGGGGAAGGAAGAAATGGCTACACCTTC. Protein sequence: CASSQDWGEGRNGYTF. V and J are TRBV4-3 and TRBJ1-2, with a weak D call TRBD1 (5 bases). CDR1 is LGHNA, CDR2 YSLEER, per germline. V dropped 0 bases and J dropped 6 bases, with 17 bases sitting between them. This CDR3 is 16 amino acids long.

This clone was found once. This rearrangement joins TRBV30 to TRBJ1-1; D is unclear. The V gene's germline CDR1 is GTSNPN and CDR2 SVGIG (reference sequence). This CDR3 is built from 12 residues. V was cut by 0 bases and J by 5 bases, with 7 bases left in between. This CDR3 is CAWSVLKTEAFF. DNA of the CDR3: TGTGCCTGGAGTGTACTTAAGACTGAAGCTTTCTTT.

The chain is built from TRBV7-9 and TRBJ2-1; a possible D gene is TRBD1 (5 bases). The V and J ends lost 1 base and 4 bases respectively, with 8 bases between them. In germline, CDR1 is SEHNR, CDR2 FQNEAQ (reference sequence). This CDR3 spans 14 amino acids. The CDR3 loop is CASSLGPGYNEQFF. In nucleotides, the CDR3 is TGTGCCAGCAGCTTAGGGCCAGGGTACAATGAGCAGTTCTTC.

The chain joins TRBV2 to TRBJ2-3; D uncertain. V gave up 1 base and J gave up 2 bases, with 10 bases separating them. The CDR3 contains 15 residues. Per the germline V gene, CDR1 is SNHLY and CDR2 is FYNNEI. Here the CDR3 DNA reads TGTGCCAGCAGTGAAGGACGGAGCTTCACAGATACGCAGTATTTT. It encodes CASSEGRSFTDTQYF.

The V call is TRBV7-8, the J call TRBJ1-1; 10 nucleotides align to TRBD1. Germline loops: CDR1 SGHVS, CDR2 FQNEAQ. The CDR3 has 17 residues. The V segment lost 3 bases and the J segment 1 base; nucleotides outside the gene matches: 8. As DNA, the CDR3 is TGTGCCAGCAGCTTCCTTCCGGGACAGGGGCCGAACACTGAAGCTTTCTTT. This encodes CASSFLPGQGPNTEAFF. Based on the CDR3 plus reference TRBV7-8 and TRBJ1-1, the full variable domain is GAGVSQSPRYKVAKRGQDVALRCDPISGHVSLFWYQQALGQGPEFLTYFQNEAQLDKSGLPSDRFFAERPEGSVSTLKIQRTQQEDSAVYLCASSFLPGQGPNTEAFFGQGTRLTVV.

This clone appeared once. V gene TRBV10-3 combines with J gene TRBJ2-7; 7 bases match TRBD2. Losses at the gene ends were 3 bases for V and 3 bases for J; bases not matched to a gene: 8. From germline, CDR1 is ENHRY and CDR2 SYGVKD. The CDR3 covers 15 residues. CDR3: CAISERGGEGYEQYF. In DNA form, the CDR3 reads TGTGCCATCAGTGAAAGGGGCGGGGAGGGCTACGAGCAGTACTTC.

Details on this clone: At the DNA level, this CDR3 is encoded by other sequences in the same sample as well. The rearrangement joins TRBV18 to TRBJ2-6, with 8 bases matching TRBD1. This CDR3 region has 13 residues. Germline V gene sequence: CDR1 KGHSH, CDR2 LQKENI. The trim removed 5 bases at V and 12 bases at J, leaving 6 bases unmatched. Written as DNA, the CDR3 is TGTGCCAGCTCATCAGCAGGGGGCAGCGTCCTGACTTTC. Its protein product is CASSSAGGSVLTF.

The CDR3 DNA reads as TGTGCCAGCACAGGCGGGCCGAGCTCCTACAATGAGCAGTTCTTC. Its translation: CASTGGPSSYNEQFF. The V and J genes are TRBV5-4 and TRBJ2-1, with TRBD2 as a possible D gene (5 bases). Between the trimmed V and J ends, which lost 6 bases and 0 bases, there was a span of 13 bases. CDR1 is SGHNT, CDR2 YYREEE, per germline (reference sequence). The CDR3 loop spans 15 amino acids.

CDR3 coding DNA: TGTGCCAGCAGCTCAGGGAGGACCGGGGAGCTGTTTTTT. Its translation: CASSSGRTGELFF. V gene TRBV7-9 combines with J gene TRBJ2-2; possibly TRBD2 for D (6 bases). Germline V gene lookup returns CDR1 SEHNR and CDR2 FQNEAQ (reference sequence). The CDR3 consists of 13 residues. Trimming removed 4 bases at V and 5 bases at J, with 8 bases between. Drawing the rest from reference TRBV7-9 and TRBJ2-2, the complete variable domain is DTGVSQNPRHKITKRGQNVTFRCDPISEHNRLYWYRQTLGQGPEFLTYFQNEAQLEKSRLLSDRFSAERPKGSFSTLEIQRTEQGDSAMYLCASSSGRTGELFFGEGSRLTVL.